What follows are 19 T cell receptor beta chains derived from one specimen sequenced in a study of T cell responses to AZD1222 COVID-19 vaccine. Generated by immunoSEQ multiplex PCR, the TCRdb table keeps only in-frame clones and is missing some. The data contain 110,000 to 150,000 clones, about nine tenths of them singletons. The sequenced sample was peripheral blood, obtained on day 0 of AZD1222 vaccination. These receptors were obtained from an adult in good health.

The chain links TRBV9 to TRBJ1-4; D may be TRBD1 (5 bases). The V end was cut by 0 bases, the J end by 4 bases, with 13 bases between. Germline lookup yields CDR1 SGDLS and CDR2 YYNGEE. The CDR3 sequence is 16 residues long. As DNA, the CDR3 is TGTGCCAGCAGCGTAGGGGGGGAATGGAATAATGAAAAACTGTTTTTT. It translates to CASSVGGEWNNEKLFF.

The V and J genes are TRBV5-6 and TRBJ2-7; TRBD2 is a possible D gene (5 bases). The V end lost 4 bases, the J end lost 3 bases, and 26 bases lay between the germline ends. Germline CDR1 is SGHDT and CDR2 is YYEEEE. The CDR3 consists of 18 residues. The CDR3 sequence: CASSQPPGWGADHYEQYF. The DNA for the CDR3 is TGTGCCAGCAGCCAGCCCCCGGGATGGGGAGCGGACCACTACGAGCAGTACTTC.

This chain uses TRBV7-9 with TRBJ2-2; D remains ambiguous. The CDR3 sequence is 14 residues long. Germline values: CDR1 SEHNR, CDR2 FQNEAQ (reference sequence). The germline V and J ends were trimmed by 1 base and 7 bases, with 10 bases remaining between them. CDR3 loop: CASSLGSCSGELFF. The CDR3 coding sequence is TGTGCCAGCAGCTTAGGATCGTGTAGCGGGGAGCTGTTTTTT.

This sequence joins TRBV7-6 and TRBJ2-1; the D gene is possibly TRBD1 (6 bases). Trimming removed 5 bases at V and 7 bases at J, with 9 bases between. CDR3 length: 12 residues. Germline CDR1 SGHVS, CDR2 FNYEAQ. The CDR3 sequence is CASSKRGNEQFF. The CDR3 DNA is TGTGCCAGCAGCAAGAGGGGGAATGAGCAGTTCTTC.

The chain couples TRBV15 to TRBJ1-1, with D possibly being TRBD1 (5 bases). Germline CDR1 LNHNV, CDR2 YYDKDF (reference sequence). V lost 1 base to trimming and J lost 3 bases, with 9 bases between them. This CDR3 contains 14 residues. The CDR3 nucleotides read TGTGCCACCAGCAGAGGTCGAGGGGACACTGAAGCTTTCTTT. Residues: CATSRGRGDTEAFF. Complete variable domain (other parts from reference TRBV15 and TRBJ1-1): DAMVIQNPRYQVTQFGKPVTLSCSQTLNHNVMYWYQQKSSQAPKLLFHYYDKDFNNEADTPDNFQSRRPNTSFCFLDIRSPGLGDTAMYLCATSRGRGDTEAFFGQGTRLTVV.

The chain is built from TRBV18 and TRBJ2-5; D perhaps matches TRBD2 (6 bases). Trimming removed 3 bases from V and 2 bases from J, with 10 bases in between. The CDR3 sequence is 14 residues long. Germline V lookup: CDR1 KGHSH, CDR2 LQKENI. The CDR3 loop is CASSPGLGQETQYF. In DNA, the CDR3 is TGTGCCAGCTCACCGGGACTGGGGCAAGAGACCCAGTACTTC.

As concerns this clone: Other DNA sequences in this specimen translate into the identical CDR3. This chain uses TRBV7-2 with TRBJ2-1; TRBD2 matches 9 bases. Per the germline V gene, CDR1 is SGHTA and CDR2 is FQGNSA. The CDR3 length is 15 residues. The ends lost 1 base at V and 3 bases at J; junction bases unmatched: 1. The CDR3 DNA reads as TGTGCCAGCAGCTTAGGAGCGGGGGGCTACAATGAGCAGTTCTTC. Its protein product is CASSLGAGGYNEQFF.

The chain carries TRBV6-5 and TRBJ1-2; 11 bases map to TRBD1. Per germline, CDR1 MNHEY and CDR2 SVGAGI. Trimming took 8 bases from V and 6 from J; bases not matched to a gene: 8. This CDR3 region has 14 residues. CDR3 coding DNA: TGTGCCAGCTTTCCCCAGGGACAGGGGGATGGCTACACCTTC. Encoded protein: CASFPQGQGDGYTF.

This clone was observed a few times. The V and J genes are TRBV4-2 and TRBJ1-1; D is perhaps TRBD1 (5 bases). Germline CDR1 and CDR2: LGHNA and YNFKEQ. Trimming removed 1 base at V and 9 bases at J, with 15 bases between. The CDR3 loop spans 14 amino acids. In DNA, the CDR3 is TGTGCCAGCAGCCAAGTAGGAGGGGCAGCCCAAGCTTTCTTT. Its translation is CASSQVGGAAQAFF.

The genes are TRBV7-3 and TRBJ2-1; a possible D gene is TRBD2 (6 bases). V dropped 1 base and J dropped 8 bases, with 15 bases sitting between them. CDR1 SGHTA and CDR2 FQGTGA come from the germline V gene. The CDR3 consists of 15 residues. CDR3 region: CASSLNFEGGYEQFF. CDR3 nucleotides: TGTGCCAGCAGCTTAAATTTCGAGGGAGGATATGAGCAGTTCTTC.

The chain uses TRBV11-3 and TRBJ2-7; no clear D. The germline V and J ends were trimmed by 6 bases and 1 base, with 16 bases remaining between them. CDR1 SGHNT and CDR2 YENEEA come from the germline V gene. This CDR3 comprises 15 residues. The CDR3 nucleotides read TGTGCCAGCAGAGGACGTGGCGGAGAGTCCTACGAGCAGTACTTC. This gives the protein CASRGRGGESYEQYF.

The J gene is TRBJ1-4, the V gene TRBV4-2; 7 nucleotides agree with TRBD1. CDR3 size: 16 residues. Trimming took 1 base from V and 4 from J; bases not matched to a gene: 6. Germline-derived CDR1 and CDR2 are LGHNA and YNFKEQ. The CDR3 DNA follows: TGTGCCAGCAGCCAAGTCGGGACAGCGGGTAATGAAAAACTGTTTTTT. It translates to CASSQVGTAGNEKLFF.

The chain is built from TRBV28 and TRBJ1-6; 11 positions agree with TRBD1. Germline V CDR1 and CDR2: MDHEN, SYDVKM. With V trimmed by 4 bases and J by 7 bases, 9 bases remained unmatched. The CDR3 spans 17 residues. CDR3 protein: CASSSSGQGVRNSPLHF. CDR3 bases: TGTGCCAGCAGTTCATCGGGACAGGGGGTTCGGAATTCACCCCTCCACTTT. The full variable domain, rest sourced from reference TRBV28 and TRBJ1-6, is DVKVTQSSRYLVKRTGEKVFLECVQDMDHENMFWYRQDPGLGLRLIYFSYDVKMKEKGDIPEGYSVSREKKERFSLILESASTNQTSMYLCASSSSGQGVRNSPLHFGNGTRLTVT.

The rearrangement joins TRBV3-1 (or the pseudogene TRBV3-2) to TRBJ2-4; TRBD1 might be the D (6 bases). Germline-derived CDR1 and CDR2 are LGHDT and YNNKEL (reference sequence). The CDR3 totals 16 residues. V dropped 1 base and J dropped 0 bases, with 10 bases sitting between them. In DNA form, the CDR3 reads TGTGCCAGCAGCCAAGGTTCAGGGGTAGCCAAAAACATTCAGTACTTC. Its translation is CASSQGSGVAKNIQYF.

J is TRBJ1-5 and V is TRBV21-1. TRBV21-1 is reported as a pseudogene. The CDR3 is 12 residues long. CDR3 amino acids: CASSKDNQPQHF. In DNA, the CDR3 is TGTGCCAGCAGCAAAGACAATCAGCCCCAGCATTTT.

This chain connects TRBV10-3 to TRBJ2-5, with D tentatively TRBD1 (5 bases). The CDR3 covers 11 residues. In germline, CDR1 is ENHRY, CDR2 SYGVKD. V was clipped by 10 bases and J by 2 bases, with 8 bases between them. The CDR3 loop is CATQEQETQYF. CDR3 DNA: TGTGCCACACAGGAGCAAGAGACCCAGTACTTC.

The CDR3 is CASSSNRDTEAFF. The CDR3 DNA is TGTGCCAGCAGCTCAAACCGGGACACTGAAGCTTTCTTT. J is TRBJ1-1 and V is TRBV7-9; D is uncertain. CDR3 size: 13 residues. V was pared by 4 bases and J by 3 bases, with 9 bases between. The germline gives CDR1 SEHNR, CDR2 FQNEAQ (reference sequence). Full variable domain (remainder filled in from reference TRBV7-9 and TRBJ1-1): DTGVSQNPRHKITKRGQNVTFRCDPISEHNRLYWYRQTLGQGPEFLTYFQNEAQLEKSRLLSDRFSAERPKGSFSTLEIQRTEQGDSAMYLCASSSNRDTEAFFGQGTRLTVV.

In DNA form, the CDR3 reads TGTGCCAGCAGCTTAGGGTCTGGGAAGGGGTACGAGCAGTACTTC. This sequence encodes CASSLGSGKGYEQYF. The rearrangement joins TRBV7-9 to TRBJ2-7; tentative D call: TRBD1 (5 bases). This CDR3 region has 15 residues. V lost 1 base and J lost 4, with 14 bases in between. Germline V gene lookup returns CDR1 SEHNR and CDR2 FQNEAQ (reference sequence).

In regard to this clone: Other DNA variants within this sample encode the same CDR3. The rearrangement joins TRBV5-1 to TRBJ2-7; 7 bases are shared with TRBD1. The V gene's germline CDR1 is SGHRS and CDR2 YFSETQ. Trimming cost V 4 bases and J 2 bases; bases outside gene matches: 6. The CDR3 runs to 14 residues. The CDR3 sequence is CASSPSTGTYEQYF. The CDR3 nucleotides are TGCGCCAGCAGCCCCTCGACAGGGACCTACGAGCAGTACTTC.